This T cell receptor beta chain is drawn from a study of beta chain features in type 1 diabetes. Turning to the study itself: Patients shared similar age, gender and cell yields with healthy donors. Study outcomes and limitations: Researchers report that Type 1 diabetes patients had moderately but significantly shorter TCRB CDR3s across all four CD4+ subsets.

Isolated RNA was reverse transcribed in full, so expressed TCRB transcripts were sequenced. The data were produced by immunoSEQ multiplex PCR, yet TCRdb's version contains in-frame clones alone and is incomplete. The sample contains around 44,000 clones, approximately 70% of which appear only once. Germline lookup yields CDR1 MNHNS and CDR2 SASEGT. There are 17 residues in the CDR3. Deletions cut 0 bases from V and 4 bases from J, with 16 bases between. Concerning this clone itself: Its antigen is undetermined.

The J gene is TRBJ1-5, the V gene TRBV6-1, with D perhaps TRBD1 (6 bases). The TCR comes from a woman aged 18 to 35 with type 1 diabetes. Sequenced input: Tregs from blood. CDR3 coding DNA: TGTGCCAGCAGTGAAGCCTTGGGCGGGGGCTGGAATCAGCCCCAGCATTTT. It specifies CASSEALGGGWNQPQHF.